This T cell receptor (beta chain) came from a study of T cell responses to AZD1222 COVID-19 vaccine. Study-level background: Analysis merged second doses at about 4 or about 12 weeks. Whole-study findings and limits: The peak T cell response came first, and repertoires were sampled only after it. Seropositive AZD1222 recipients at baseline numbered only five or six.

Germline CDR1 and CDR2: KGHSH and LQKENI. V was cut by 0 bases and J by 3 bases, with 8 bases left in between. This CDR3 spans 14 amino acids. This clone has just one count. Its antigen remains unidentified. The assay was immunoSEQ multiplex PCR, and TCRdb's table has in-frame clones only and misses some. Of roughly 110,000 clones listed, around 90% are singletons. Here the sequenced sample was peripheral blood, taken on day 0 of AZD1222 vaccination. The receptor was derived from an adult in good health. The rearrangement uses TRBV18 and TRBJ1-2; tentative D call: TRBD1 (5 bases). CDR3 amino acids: CASSPPAGHYGYTF. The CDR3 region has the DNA TGTGCCAGCTCACCACCGGCGGGACACTATGGCTACACCTTC. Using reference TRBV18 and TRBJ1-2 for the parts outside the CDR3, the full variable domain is NAGVMQNPRHLVRRRGQEARLRCSPMKGHSHVYWYRQLPEEGLKFMVYLQKENIIDESGMPKERFSAEFPKEGPSILRIQQVVRGDSAAYFCASSPPAGHYGYTFGSGTRLTVV.